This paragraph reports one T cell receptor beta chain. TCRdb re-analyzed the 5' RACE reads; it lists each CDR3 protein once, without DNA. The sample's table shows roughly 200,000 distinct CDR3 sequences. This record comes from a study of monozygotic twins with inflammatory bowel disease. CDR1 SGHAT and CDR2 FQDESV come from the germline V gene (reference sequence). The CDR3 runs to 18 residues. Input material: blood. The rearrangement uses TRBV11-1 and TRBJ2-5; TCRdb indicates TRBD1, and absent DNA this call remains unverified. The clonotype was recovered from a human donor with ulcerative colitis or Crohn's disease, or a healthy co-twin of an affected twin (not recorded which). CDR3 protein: CASSLRGYGWGLAETQYF.